This T cell receptor beta chain was sequenced in a study of patients and donors after allogeneic stem cell transplantation (TCRdb year 2020). Notes on this clonotype: It has no known antigen specificity. No base quality values were provided; no much bigger clone lies one nucleotide off.

The library was obtained by RT-PCR. The run used a NextSeq 550. TCRdb cleaned the public reads at Q25 with fastp, built clones with MiXCR and kept in-frame beta chains. Here each entry gathers all rows of one CDR3 protein and keeps the most common genes and DNA. In this sample the table shows approximately 170,000 distinct CDR3 sequences, 24% of which occur a single time. Together, the top ten hold roughly a quarter of the sample. At the junction V is shortened by 3 bases and J by 4 bases, with 19 bases in between. Counted from cysteine to phenylalanine, this CDR3 has 15 amino acids. Kept here is only the CDR3 DNA, which spans 45 bases and is read in frame from base 1. Via the germline V gene (reference sequence), CDR1 is DFQATT and CDR2 SNEGSKA.

The chain employs TRBV20-1 and TRBJ2-7; D gene: possibly TRBD2, on 6 matching bases. The receptor's source is a human donor who was either an allogeneic HSCT recipient or a stem cell or donor lymphocyte infusion donor (not recorded which). It is not recorded whose cells these are; they may come from a transplant donor. The sequencing sample was made of blood, either unsorted or a sorted T cell fraction (not recorded which). CDR3 region: CSASLWRGDQYEQYF. The DNA reads TGCAGTGCTAGTCTATGGCGGGGAGACCAATACGAGCAGTACTTC.